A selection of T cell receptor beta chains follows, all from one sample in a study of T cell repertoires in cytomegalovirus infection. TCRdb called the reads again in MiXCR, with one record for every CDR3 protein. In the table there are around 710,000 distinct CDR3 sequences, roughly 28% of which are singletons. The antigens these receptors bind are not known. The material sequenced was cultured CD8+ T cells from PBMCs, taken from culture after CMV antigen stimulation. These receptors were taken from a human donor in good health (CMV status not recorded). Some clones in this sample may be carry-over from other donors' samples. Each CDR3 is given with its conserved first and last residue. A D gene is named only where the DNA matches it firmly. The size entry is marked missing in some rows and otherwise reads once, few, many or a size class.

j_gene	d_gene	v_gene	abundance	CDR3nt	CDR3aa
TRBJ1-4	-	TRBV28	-	TGTGCCAGCAGTTCTGAAGGAGGCGGGCGTAATGAAAAACTGTTTTTT	CASSSEGGGRNEKLFF
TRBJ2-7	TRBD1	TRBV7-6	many	TGTGCCAGCAGCTTAAGGAGGGGACAGGGGCCTTACGAGCAGTACTTC	CASSLRRGQGPYEQYF
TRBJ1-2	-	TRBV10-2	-	TGCGCCAGCAGTGAGTCGAACCGGCCAAAGTGGGGCTACACCTTC	CASSESNRPKWGYTF
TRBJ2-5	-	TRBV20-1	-	TGCAGTGCCCCAAGGGGGGTCGGGGAGACCCAGTACTTC	CSAPRGVGETQYF
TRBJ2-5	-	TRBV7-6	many	TGTGCCAGCAGCTTCAGTAGGGTCCTACAAGAGACCCAGTACTTC	CASSFSRVLQETQYF
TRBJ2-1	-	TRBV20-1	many	TGCAGTGCTAGAGATTACATGAGCTCCTACAATGAGCAGTTCTTC	CSARDYMSSYNEQFF
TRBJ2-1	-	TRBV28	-	TGTGCCAGCAGCCACAGGGTCACCTACAATGAGCAGTTCTTC	CASSHRVTYNEQFF
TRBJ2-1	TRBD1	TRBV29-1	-	TGCAGCGACGGACAGGGCCTCCGGAATGAGCAGTTCTTC	CSDGQGLRNEQFF
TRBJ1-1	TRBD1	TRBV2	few	TGTGCCAGTCTAGACAGGGATCGAGCTTTCTTT	CASLDRDRAFF
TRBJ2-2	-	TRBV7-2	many	TGTGCCAGCAGCTTAGTGATTAAGTTTGGCCCAAACACCGGGGAGCTGTTTTTT	CASSLVIKFGPNTGELFF
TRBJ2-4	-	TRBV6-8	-	TGTGCCAGCATGCTCAGAGTAGCCAAAAACATTCAGTACTTC	CASMLRVAKNIQYF
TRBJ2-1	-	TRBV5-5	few	TGTGCCAGCAGCTTTGACGTTCATGAGCAGTTCTTC	CASSFDVHEQFF
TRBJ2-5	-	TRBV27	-	TGTGCCAGCAGACTAATCGGGGGACAAGAGACCCAGTACTTC	CASRLIGGQETQYF
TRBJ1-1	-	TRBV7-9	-	TGTGCCAGCAGCTTAGAGGTTTACAGAGGGGACACTGAAGCTTTCTTT	CASSLEVYRGDTEAFF
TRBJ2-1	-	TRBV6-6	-	TGTGCCAGCAGTTACGTAGGGGGGGCGGGGAATGAGCAGTTCTTC	CASSYVGGAGNEQFF
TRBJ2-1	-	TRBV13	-	TGTGCCAGCAGCTCCGTGCGCCGGGGTTACAATGAGCAGTTCTTC	CASSSVRRGYNEQFF
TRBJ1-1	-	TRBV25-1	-	TGTGCCAGCAGTGACTGGGCGGGGGACACTGAAGCTTTCTTT	CASSDWAGDTEAFF
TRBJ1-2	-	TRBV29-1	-	TGCAGCGTGGGGAGGCTAACTAACTATGGCTACACCTTC	CSVGRLTNYGYTF
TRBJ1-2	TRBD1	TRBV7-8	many	TGTGCCAGCAGCTTAACGGGACAGGACGTCTATGGCTACACCTTC	CASSLTGQDVYGYTF
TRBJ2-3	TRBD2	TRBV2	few	TGTGCCACCTTCTACCCAGCGGGGGGTTTGAGCACAGATACGCAGTATTTT	CATFYPAGGLSTDTQYF
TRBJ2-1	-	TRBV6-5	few	TGTGCCAGCAGTATACAGGCGGGGAGCTCCTACAATGAGCAGTTCTTC	CASSIQAGSSYNEQFF
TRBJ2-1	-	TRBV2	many	TGTGCCAGCAGCGTTACATCCTACAATGAGCAGTTCTTC	CASSVTSYNEQFF
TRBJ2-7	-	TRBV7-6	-	TGTGCCAGCAGCTCGTCCGACTCAACACCTGAGCAGTACTTC	CASSSSDSTPEQYF
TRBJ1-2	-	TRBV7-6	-	TGTGCCAGCAGCGGGGCCGAAGCTAACTATGGCTACACCTTC	CASSGAEANYGYTF
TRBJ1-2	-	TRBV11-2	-	TGTGCCAGCAGCTTAGTTTCAGGGCACTATGGCTACACCTTC	CASSLVSGHYGYTF
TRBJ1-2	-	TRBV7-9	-	TGTGCCAGCAGCTTAGAACCGGCAGGGGCTTATGGCTACACCTTC	CASSLEPAGAYGYTF
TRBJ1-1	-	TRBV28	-	TGTGCCAGCAGGATCTTTACCCCCCAGACTGAAGCTTTCTTT	CASRIFTPQTEAFF
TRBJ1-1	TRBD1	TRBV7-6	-	TGTGCCAGCAGCTCAATGACAGGGAGCCTTGAAGCTTTCTTT	CASSSMTGSLEAFF
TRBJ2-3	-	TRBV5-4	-	TGTGCCAGCAGCTTTATCCCTTCATCTAGCACAGATACGCAGTATTTT	CASSFIPSSSTDTQYF
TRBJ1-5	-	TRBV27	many	TGTGCCAGCAGTTTTGGGGGGAGCAATCAGCCCCAGCATTTT	CASSFGGSNQPQHF
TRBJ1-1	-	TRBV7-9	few	TGTGCCAGCAGACCTCAGGGAGGGAACACTGAAGCTTTCTTT	CASRPQGGNTEAFF
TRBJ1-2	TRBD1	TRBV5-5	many	TGTGCCAGCAACACAGGGGCCGGCTATGGCTACACCTTC	CASNTGAGYGYTF
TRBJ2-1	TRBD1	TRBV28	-	TGTGCCAGCAGTTTGGTCCGGGACAGGGCTTTGCATGAGCAGTTCTTC	CASSLVRDRALHEQFF
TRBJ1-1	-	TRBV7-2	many	TGTGCCAGCAGCCATAGCCGGGAACTAAAGACTGAAGCTTTCTTT	CASSHSRELKTEAFF
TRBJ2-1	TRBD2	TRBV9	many	TGTGCCAGCAGCGTAGCTACGAGGGAGGGCGATGAGCAGTTCTTC	CASSVATREGDEQFF
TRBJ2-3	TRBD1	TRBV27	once	TGTGCCAGCAGTCATCCCCAGGGACAGGAATTCACAGATACGCAGTATTTT	CASSHPQGQEFTDTQYF
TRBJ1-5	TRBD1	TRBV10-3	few	TGTGCCACCTCAACAGGGGACGGCAATCAGCCCCAGCATTTT	CATSTGDGNQPQHF
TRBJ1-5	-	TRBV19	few	TGTGCCAGCAGGGGTATGGGACAGCCCCAGCATTTT	CASRGMGQPQHF
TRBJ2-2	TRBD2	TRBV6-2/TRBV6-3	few	TGTGCCAGCTGGCGGGAGAAGGCCGGGGAGCTGTTTTTT	CASWREKAGELFF
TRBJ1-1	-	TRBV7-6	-	TGTGCCAGCAGCCCCACAGGTGACATGAACACTGAAGCTTTCTTT	CASSPTGDMNTEAFF
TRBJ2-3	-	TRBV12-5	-	TGTGCTAGTGGCGGTTCGCGGAGCACAGATACGCAGTATTTT	CASGGSRSTDTQYF
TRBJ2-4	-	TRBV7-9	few	TGTGCCAGCAGTCTGCCCGGGGATGACATTCAGTACTTC	CASSLPGDDIQYF
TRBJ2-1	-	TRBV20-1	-	TGCAGTGCTAGAGAAGAACCCGGAGGACATGAGCAGTTCTTC	CSAREEPGGHEQFF
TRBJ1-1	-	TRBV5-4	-	TGTGCCAGCAGCTTGGCACAGCTCACTGAAGCTTTCTTT	CASSLAQLTEAFF
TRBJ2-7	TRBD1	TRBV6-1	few	TGTGCCATCGCCGGGACAGGGAACTACGAGCAGTACTTC	CAIAGTGNYEQYF
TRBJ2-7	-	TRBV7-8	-	TGTGCCAGCAGCGACGGGGGTAGGGGACTCGAGCAGTACTTC	CASSDGGRGLEQYF
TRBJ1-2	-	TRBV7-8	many	TGTGCCAGCAGCCCCGACCAAAGCGGCTACACCTTC	CASSPDQSGYTF
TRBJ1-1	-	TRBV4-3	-	TGCGCCAGCAGCCAAGATATCAGGCTCTTAGAGGCTTTCTTT	CASSQDIRLLEAFF
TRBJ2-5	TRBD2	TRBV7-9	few	TGTGCCAGCCTAGGCCTAGCGGGGGGAAAAGAGACCCAGTACTTC	CASLGLAGGKETQYF
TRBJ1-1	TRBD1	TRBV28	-	TGTGCCAGCGGACAGGGACTATCAATAGGCGCTTTCTTT	CASGQGLSIGAFF
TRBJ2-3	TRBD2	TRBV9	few	TGTGCCAGCAGCGGGTCTAGCGGGGGTTGGACAGATACGCAGTATTTT	CASSGSSGGWTDTQYF
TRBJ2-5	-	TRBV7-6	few	TGTGCCAGCAGCCAAGGTTGGGGTCCGGAGGCCCAGTACTTC	CASSQGWGPEAQYF
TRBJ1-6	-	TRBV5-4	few	TGTGCCAGCAGCTTGGACTTAGGGAATTCACCCCTCCACTTT	CASSLDLGNSPLHF
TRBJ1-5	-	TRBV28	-	TGTGCCAGCAGTATCCCGACAGGTCAGCCCCAGCATTTT	CASSIPTGQPQHF
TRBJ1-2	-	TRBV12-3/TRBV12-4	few	TGTGCCAGCAGTTTAAGTCGCCAGGGAAAACCGTATGGCTACACCTTC	CASSLSRQGKPYGYTF